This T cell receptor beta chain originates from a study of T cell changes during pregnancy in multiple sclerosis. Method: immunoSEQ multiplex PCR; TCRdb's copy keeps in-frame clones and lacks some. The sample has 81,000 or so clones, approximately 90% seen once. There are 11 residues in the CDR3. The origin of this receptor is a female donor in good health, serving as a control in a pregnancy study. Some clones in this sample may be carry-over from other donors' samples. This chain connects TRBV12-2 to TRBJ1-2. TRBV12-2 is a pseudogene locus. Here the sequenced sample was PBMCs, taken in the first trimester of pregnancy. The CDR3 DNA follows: TGTGCAAGTCGCTTAGCGCGGGGCTACACCTTC. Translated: CASRLARGYTF.